The 31 T cell receptor beta chains in this list originate from one sample, sequenced in a study of post-analysis software for immune sequencing data. Unique molecular identifiers tagged the TCR beta cDNA libraries. TCRdb redid the calling of the PCR reads with MiXCR, one entry per CDR3 protein. The data hold approximately 690,000 distinct CDR3 sequences, with 59% observed a single time. The study, taken as a whole, reports: About 5 TRBV segments (TRBV5-6, TRBV5-1 and TRBV20-1 among them) occurred more frequently in patients than in controls.

Antigens for these TCRs are unknown. The specimen was blood. These receptors came from a girl aged 2 to 9 with multiple sclerosis.

This clonotype turned up a few times. The chain employs TRBV29-1 and TRBJ2-1; TRBD1 or TRBD2 may be the D gene (5 bases each). V lost 8 bases and J lost 8, with 22 bases in between. This CDR3 has 14 residues. The germline V gene has CDR1 SQVTM and CDR2 ANQGSEA. CDR3: CSSSGPGAPHEQFF. The CDR3 coding sequence is TGCAGCTCTTCCGGGCCCGGGGCCCCCCATGAGCAGTTCTTC.

CDR3 sequence (DNA): TGTGCCAGCAGTCCACACCCGGGGGGAAACCAAGAGACCCAGTACTTC. Its protein is CASSPHPGGNQETQYF. The chain couples TRBV12-3 or TRBV12-4 to TRBJ2-5, with 7 bases lining up with TRBD2. The CDR3 totals 16 residues. J was trimmed by 0 bases and V by 5 bases; bases with no gene match: 9.

The chain employs TRBV15 and TRBJ1-1; the D gene is possibly TRBD1 (6 bases). The CDR3 sequence is 16 residues long. The V and J ends lost 4 bases and 6 bases respectively, with 21 bases between them. Germline CDR1 LNHNV, CDR2 YYDKDF (reference sequence). The CDR3 sequence: CATSIGDRGLDPEAFF. For the CDR3, the DNA is TGTGCCACCAGCATAGGGGATAGGGGGTTAGACCCTGAAGCTTTCTTT.

The chain employs TRBV27 and TRBJ2-1; 15 bases fit TRBD2. Germline loops: CDR1 MNHEY, CDR2 SMNVEV (reference sequence). The CDR3 totals 19 residues. J lost 4 bases, V lost 3 bases, and 10 bases had no gene match. CDR3 protein: CASSLRSGTSGRTYNEQFF. The CDR3 nucleotides are TGTGCCAGCAGTTTGAGATCGGGGACTAGCGGGAGGACTTACAATGAGCAGTTCTTC.

This clonotype was seen only a few times. V is TRBV29-1 and J is TRBJ2-7; tentative D call: TRBD1 (5 bases). Germline V gene sequence: CDR1 SQVTM, CDR2 ANQGSEA. The V and J ends lost 4 bases and 0 bases respectively, with 7 bases between them. The CDR3 is made up of 12 amino acids. This chain's CDR3 is CSVGRGSYEQYF. The CDR3 DNA is TGCAGCGTTGGTAGGGGCTCCTACGAGCAGTACTTC.

This clonotype was recorded a few times. V and J are TRBV7-6 and TRBJ2-5; D not certain. Germline V gene lookup returns CDR1 SGHVS and CDR2 FNYEAQ. The V and J ends lost 5 bases and 4 bases respectively, with 8 bases between them. The CDR3 has 12 residues. CDR3 nucleotide sequence: TGTGCCAGCAGCCGTTCTCTAGAGACCCAGTACTTC. It yields the protein CASSRSLETQYF.

The chain employs TRBV5-1 and TRBJ2-5, with 8 nucleotides matching TRBD1. The J call could be wrong; TRBJ2-7 is a better fit for the DNA end. The CDR3 has 14 amino acids. Germline values: CDR1 SGHRS, CDR2 YFSETQ. The CDR3 bases are TGCGCCAGCAGCGGGACAGGCAAAGCCTACGAGCAGTACTTC. Translating it yields CASSGTGKAYEQYF.

The chain recombines TRBV20-1 with TRBJ2-7; D gene ambiguous. Germline CDR1 reads DFQATT; CDR2 reads SNEGSKA (reference sequence). This CDR3 contains 13 residues. Trimming removed 1 base at V and 4 bases at J, with 11 bases between. CDR3 nucleotides: TGCAGTGCTAGAGGATTACAGACTTACGAGCAGTACTTC. Protein: CSARGLQTYEQYF.

CDR3 nucleotide sequence: TGCGCCAGCAGCCAAGATAGGCCGATAAATTCACCCCTCCACTTT. Translated, it gives CASSQDRPINSPLHF. The chain combines TRBV4-3 with TRBJ1-6, with D hard to call. The CDR3 consists of 15 residues. Trimming took off 0 bases at V and 7 bases at J, with 10 bases between the two ends. CDR1 and CDR2 from the germline V gene are LGHNA and YSLEER.

This clonotype was seen more than once but under ten times. This sequence joins TRBV11-2 and TRBJ2-1; 7 nucleotides match TRBD2. The germline CDR1 and CDR2 sequences are SGHAT and FQNNGV. This CDR3 is built from 12 residues. V lost 3 bases and J lost 15; bases outside the gene matches: 8. The CDR3 bases are TGTGCCAGCAGCTTCAAGGGGAGGGAGGCGTTCTTC. Translating it yields CASSFKGREAFF.

The gene calls are TRBV7-9 and TRBJ2-3; possibly TRBD1 or TRBD2 for D (6 bases each). Trimming took 6 bases from V and 2 from J, leaving 18 bases between them. Germline-derived CDR1 and CDR2 are SEHNR and FQNEAQ (reference sequence). CDR3 length: 16 residues. CDR3 DNA sequence: TGTGCCAGCAGGGCCGACCCGGGGGCCTCCACAGATACGCAGTATTTT. Protein: CASRADPGASTDTQYF.

Remarks on this clonotype: At one end, the junction sequence differs from germline, possibly due to a read error. This sequence joins TRBV20-1 and TRBJ2-3; 9 bases are a match to TRBD2. Germline V gene sequence: CDR1 DFQATT, CDR2 SNEGSKA (reference sequence). The CDR3 has 16 residues. CDR3 nucleotide sequence: TGCAGTGCCAGAGTGACAGCGGGAGGAGTGGGAGATACGCAGTATTTT. Encoded protein: CSARVTAGGVGDTQYF.

The gene calls are TRBV6-2 or TRBV6-3 and TRBJ1-5; D is perhaps TRBD1 (6 bases). The CDR3 covers 15 residues. The ends were cut back, 2 bases at V and 4 bases at J, with 12 bases in the middle. Germline CDR1 reads MNHEY; CDR2 reads SVGEGT. The CDR3 sequence is CASSYPGGGNQPQHF. CDR3 DNA sequence: TGTGCCAGCAGTTACCCCGGGGGCGGTAATCAGCCCCAGCATTTT.

V and J are TRBV5-6 and TRBJ1-2; perhaps TRBD1 as D (5 bases). Germline assignment: CDR1 SGHDT and CDR2 YYEEEE. The CDR3 covers 16 residues. V was trimmed by 3 bases and J by 0 bases, leaving 15 bases between them. This chain's CDR3 is CASSSGTAQTNYGYTF. CDR3 nucleotides: TGTGCCAGCAGCTCAGGGACGGCCCAAACTAACTATGGCTACACCTTC.

Regarding this clonotype: One end of the junction varies from germline; a read error may be responsible. V gene TRBV7-3 combines with J gene TRBJ2-3, with 9 nucleotides matching TRBD2. The germline CDR1 and CDR2 sequences are SGHTA and FQGTGA. The CDR3 is made up of 19 amino acids. CDR3 region: CTSSLGDTVAGDLTDTQYF. The CDR3, as DNA: TGTACCAGCAGCTTAGGGGATACGGTAGCGGGAGACCTCACAGATACGCAGTATTTT. The full variable domain, with the rest looked up from reference TRBV7-3 and TRBJ2-3, is GAGVSQTPSNKVTEKGKYVELRCDPISGHTALYWYRQSLGQGPEFLIYFQGTGAADDSGLPNDRFFAVRPEGSVSTLKIQRTERGDSAVYLCTSSLGDTVAGDLTDTQYFGPGTRLTVL.

This clonotype has just a few counts. This chain connects TRBV12-3 or TRBV12-4 to TRBJ2-5; the D gene is possibly TRBD1 (5 bases). The V end was cut by 6 bases, the J end by 7 bases, with 15 bases between. The CDR3 covers 13 residues. CDR3 in amino acids: CASSSGFSGTQYF. The CDR3 DNA reads TGTGCCAGCAGCTCAGGGTTCTCGGGGACCCAGTACTTC.

The chain has TRBV20-1 and TRBJ1-5; a possible D gene is TRBD1 (6 bases). The CDR3 is 14 amino acids. Germline lookup yields CDR1 DFQATT and CDR2 SNEGSKA (reference sequence). V was trimmed by 6 bases and J by 0 bases, leaving 12 bases between them. CDR3 sequence reads: CSARTDNSNQPQHF. The CDR3 DNA reads as TGCAGTGCGCGGACAGATAATAGCAATCAGCCCCAGCATTTT.

This clonotype appeared a single time. The rearrangement joins TRBV4-1 to TRBJ1-5; D unresolved. Looked up from germline, CDR1 is MGHRA and CDR2 is YSYEKL. The CDR3 is 14 residues long. V gave up 2 bases and J gave up 0 bases, with 5 bases separating them. The CDR3 protein is CASSQRSSNQPQHF. The CDR3 DNA reads as TGCGCCAGCAGCCAAAGGAGTAGCAATCAGCCCCAGCATTTT.

This clonotype showed up many times. J is TRBJ2-7 and V is TRBV12-3 or TRBV12-4; no reliable D call. The CDR3 is made up of 13 amino acids. V lost 3 bases, J lost 0 bases, and 6 bases lay in between. The DNA of the CDR3 is TGTGCCAGCAGTTTTGGCAGCTCCTACGAGCAGTACTTC. Its translation: CASSFGSSYEQYF.

V usage is TRBV6-5 and J usage is TRBJ2-3; 7 nucleotides align to TRBD2. CDR3 size: 15 residues. The junction had 6 bases not matched to a gene; V was cut back by 2 bases and J by 4 bases. Germline V gene sequence: CDR1 MNHEY, CDR2 SVGAGI. The CDR3 loop reads CASSYVRGSADTQYF. As DNA, the CDR3 is TGTGCCAGCAGTTACGTGCGGGGGAGTGCAGATACGCAGTATTTT.

The chain joins TRBV4-3 to TRBJ2-3; TRBD2 might be the D (5 bases). V lost 1 base to trimming and J lost 6 bases, with 14 bases between them. Germline V gene lookup returns CDR1 LGHNA and CDR2 YSLEER. The CDR3 has 15 amino acids. CDR3 loop: CASSQGAGITDTQYF. The CDR3 DNA sequence: TGCGCCAGCAGCCAAGGGGCGGGTATCACCGATACGCAGTATTTT.

There are a few counts of this clonotype. The chain is built from TRBV13 and TRBJ2-5, with 11 bases lining up with TRBD2. Germline-derived CDR1 and CDR2 are PRHDT and FYEKMQ (reference sequence). The CDR3 is 15 residues long. Unmatched junction bases numbered 3, after V lost 4 bases and J lost 2 bases. The CDR3 DNA reads TGTGCCAGCAGCTCGGGACTAGCGGATCAAGAGACCCAGTACTTC. It translates to CASSSGLADQETQYF.

The V and J genes are TRBV9 and TRBJ2-3; TRBD2 aligns across 11 bases. Germline CDR1 reads SGDLS; CDR2 reads YYNGEE. Trimming removed 3 bases from V and 0 bases from J; junction bases left unmatched: 9. The CDR3 consists of 18 residues. CDR3 sequence: CASSAGTSGGTSTDTQYF. CDR3 DNA: TGTGCCAGCAGCGCCGGGACTAGCGGAGGGACTAGCACAGATACGCAGTATTTT.

This chain uses TRBV20-1 with TRBJ2-7; 8 nucleotides agree with TRBD2. Germline loops: CDR1 DFQATT, CDR2 SNEGSKA (reference sequence). Unmatched junction bases numbered 11, after V lost 1 base and J lost 3 bases. This CDR3 has 16 amino acids. This chain's CDR3 is CSARVPTSALVYEQYF. In DNA, the CDR3 is TGCAGTGCTAGAGTCCCGACTAGCGCTTTGGTCTACGAGCAGTACTTC.

The V call is TRBV6-5, the J call TRBJ2-1, with D possibly called TRBD1 or TRBD2 (5 bases each). Trimming shortened V by 8 bases and J by 8 bases, and 22 bases separated the two germline ends. CDR1 is MNHEY and CDR2 is SVGAGI in the germline V gene. The CDR3 sequence is 15 residues long. CDR3 DNA: TGTGCCAGCGGCCCGGACGGGACGGGGCCCTATGAGCAGTTCTTC. Amino acids: CASGPDGTGPYEQFF.

The chain carries TRBV4-1 and TRBJ2-1, with 7 positions matching TRBD2. V shed 0 bases, J shed 8 bases, and the junction held 10 bases outside the gene matches. CDR1 is MGHRA and CDR2 is YSYEKL in the germline V gene. This CDR3 comprises 16 residues. The CDR3 DNA follows: TGCGCCAGCAGCCAAGATAAGGGCGGGAGTAACGATGAGCAGTTCTTC. Encoded protein: CASSQDKGGSNDEQFF.

This clonotype was recorded only once. The chain uses TRBV4-3 and TRBJ1-1; D not resolved. Trimming left V 1 base short and J 7 bases short, with 10 bases between. The CDR3 is made up of 13 amino acids. CDR1 is LGHNA and CDR2 is YSLEER in the germline V gene. Here the CDR3 DNA reads TGCGCCAGCAGCCAAGTTCTAACGAGTGAAGCTTTCTTT. This translates into CASSQVLTSEAFF.

Many counts were recorded for this clonotype. This chain links TRBV11-2 with TRBJ2-7; D is perhaps TRBD1 (5 bases). This CDR3 is 14 amino acids long. CDR1 SGHAT and CDR2 FQNNGV come from the germline V gene. Trimming removed 7 bases at V and 3 bases at J, with 16 bases between. CDR3 coding DNA: TGTGCCAGCACCCTAGGGGCCGGGCTCTACGAGCAGTACTTC. This translates into CASTLGAGLYEQYF.

CDR3 DNA sequence: TGCAGTGCTAGAGAGACAGGGGGGGATGGCTACACCTTC. It specifies CSARETGGDGYTF. The genes are TRBV20-1 and TRBJ1-2; 9 positions agree with TRBD1. With V trimmed by 0 bases and J by 6 bases, 2 bases remained unmatched. Per the germline V gene, CDR1 is DFQATT and CDR2 is SNEGSKA (reference sequence). This CDR3 has 13 residues.

V and J are TRBV30 and TRBJ2-7; the D gene could be TRBD1 or TRBD2 (5 bases each). The CDR3 is 15 residues long. Deletions cut 3 bases from V and 3 bases from J, with 18 bases between. Germline values: CDR1 GTSNPN, CDR2 SVGIG (reference sequence). CDR3 bases: TGTGCCTGGAGCGATCCTTCTGGGACGCACTACGAGCAGTACTTC. This gives the protein CAWSDPSGTHYEQYF.

The chain links TRBV9 to TRBJ2-1; 8 nucleotides line up with TRBD1. Germline lookup yields CDR1 SGDLS and CDR2 YYNGEE. The V and J ends lost 0 bases and 4 bases, in that order; junction bases with no gene match: 24. The CDR3 totals 22 residues. The DNA for the CDR3 is TGTGCCAGCAGCGTAGGAGAAGCTCAGGGGGCTGTCGTGGTGAACATTTACAATGAGCAGTTCTTC. This translates into CASSVGEAQGAVVVNIYNEQFF.